Shown below are 3 T cell receptor beta chains from a single sample sequenced in a study of vaccination and CD4 T cells after COVID-19. The antigens for these receptors are not known. Treatment in this sample: approximately 9-day PBMC culture with coronavirus spike peptide pools or control peptides (ViraFEST assay). The Oncomine TCR Beta short-read assay sequenced DNA from cultured CD4+ T cells. Each CDR3 protein gets one entry after TCRdb re-called the PCR reads with MiXCR. Seen here are approximately 9,400 distinct CDR3 sequences, 70% to 75% observed once, and the top ten hold 9%. Input material: CD4+ T cells from blood, cultured in vitro. The receptors derive from a human donor who had recovered from COVID-19.

The chain carries TRBV20-1 and TRBJ1-5, with D maybe TRBD1 (5 bases). Trimming pared 7 bases from V and 4 bases from J, leaving 14 bases between. The CDR3 contains 13 residues. Germline V gene data show CDR1 as DFQATT and CDR2 as SNEGSKA (reference sequence). As DNA, the CDR3 is TGCAGTGTCGTCACGGGGGGAAATCAGCCCCAGCATTTT. Its translation: CSVVTGGNQPQHF.

The rearrangement links TRBV10-3 to TRBJ2-7; TRBD2 is a possible D gene (6 bases). CDR1 and CDR2 from the germline V gene are ENHRY and SYGVKD. The V gene lost 6 bases and the J gene lost 3 bases, with 12 bases spanning the gap. The CDR3 is made up of 13 amino acids. CDR3 sequence reads: CAIRGTDYYEQYF. CDR3 sequence (DNA): TGTGCCATCAGGGGGACTGACTACTACGAGCAGTACTTC.

The rearrangement links TRBV6-5 to TRBJ1-2, with D possibly TRBD1 on 6 matching bases. Per germline, CDR1 MNHEY and CDR2 SVGAGI. Between the trimmed V and J ends, which lost 4 bases and 8 bases, there was a span of 14 bases. This CDR3 contains 13 residues. CDR3 DNA sequence: TGTGCCAGCAGTTTCCGAGGACAGAGCGGCTACACCTTC. It specifies CASSFRGQSGYTF.